The 7 T cell receptor beta chains in this list originate from one sample, sequenced in a study of CD8+ T cells in alopecia areata. As for treatment: oral pan-JAK inhibitor, 5-10 mg twice daily. Reverse transcription of extracted RNA yielded cDNA, which provided the sequencing template. Data came from immunoSEQ multiplex PCR; TCRdb stores just in-frame clones and leaves some out. The sample has around 300,000 clones, 50% to 75% seen once; the top ten hold 0.93%. This sample comprised CD4+ T cells sorted from blood, obtained between weeks 51 and 54, from a patient treated with tofacitinib. These TCRs come from a human donor with alopecia areata.

This clone was seen more than once but under ten times. The chain uses TRBV11-1 and TRBJ2-2; D uncertain. Germline CDR1 reads SGHAT; CDR2 reads FQDESV (reference sequence). The CDR3 covers 11 residues. Trimming stripped 0 bases from V and 7 bases from J, with 0 bases between. The CDR3 sequence: CASSLAGELFF. CDR3 in DNA: TGTGCCAGCAGCTTAGCCGGGGAGCTGTTTTTT.

This CDR3 is CASSLGQGLRYEQFF. For the CDR3, the DNA is TGTGCCAGCAGCCTAGGACAGGGCCTTCGGTATGAGCAGTTCTTC. The chain recombines TRBV7-2 with TRBJ2-1; TRBD1 matches 8 bases. V was clipped by 5 bases and J by 8 bases; unmatched bases: 11. The CDR3 runs to 15 residues. The germline V gene has CDR1 SGHTA and CDR2 FQGNSA.

This clone was seen a single time. This chain joins TRBV30 and TRBJ1-2, with 7 positions matching TRBD1. The CDR3 runs to 12 residues. Unmatched junction bases numbered 3, after V lost 0 bases and J lost 8 bases. The V gene's germline CDR1 is GTSNPN and CDR2 SVGIG (reference sequence). CDR3 bases: TGTGCCTGGAGTGTACAGGGGCTAGGCTACACCTTC. It translates to CAWSVQGLGYTF.

V and J are TRBV7-2 and TRBJ1-6; no reliable D call. The germline V gene encodes CDR1 SGHTA and CDR2 FQGNSA. Deletions cut 2 bases from V and 10 bases from J, with 12 bases between. The CDR3 has 14 amino acids. CDR3 coding DNA: TGTGCCAGCAGCTTATCCGGTCCTTACTCACCCCTCCACTTT. Amino acids: CASSLSGPYSPLHF. Looking up the rest from reference TRBV7-2 and TRBJ1-6 gives the full variable domain: GAGVSQSPSNKVTEKGKDVELRCDPISGHTALYWYRQSLGQGLEFLIYFQGNSAPDKSGLPSDRFSAERTGGSVSTLTIQRTQQEDSAVYLCASSLSGPYSPLHFGNGTRLTVT.

As for this clone: In the same sample, other DNA sequences code for this CDR3. V is TRBV18 and J is TRBJ2-3; no reliable D call. CDR3 length: 13 amino acids. V was cut by 0 bases and J by 3 bases, with 4 bases left in between. Looked up from germline, CDR1 is KGHSH and CDR2 is LQKENI. This CDR3 is CASSPPSTDTQYF. The CDR3 region has the DNA TGTGCCAGCTCACCACCAAGTACAGATACGCAGTATTTT.

The CDR3, as DNA: TGTGCCAGCAGCTTGTCCAGAGGGACTGAAGCTTTCTTT. This translates into CASSLSRGTEAFF. The V call is TRBV7-9, the J call TRBJ1-1; D uncertain. V lost 3 bases to trimming and J lost 5 bases, with 10 bases between them. The CDR3 is 13 amino acids. In germline, CDR1 is SEHNR, CDR2 FQNEAQ (reference sequence).

The chain couples TRBV6-5 to TRBJ1-6; 7 nucleotides line up with TRBD1. Germline V gene data show CDR1 as MNHEY and CDR2 as SVGAGI. CDR3 length equals 13 residues. After removal of 6 bases from V and 7 bases from J, the junction contained 3 bases not matched to a gene. CDR3 DNA sequence: TGTGCCAGCAGGAGGGACAGCAATTCACCCCTCCACTTT. This translates into CASRRDSNSPLHF.